Listed here are 9 T cell receptor beta chains from one sample, sequenced in a study of blood T cell repertoires in COVID-19. Assay used: immunoSEQ multiplex PCR; TCRdb lists only in-frame clones, some missing. The sample holds 430,000 or so clones; approximately 90% are singletons and the top ten take 0.8% to 0.85%. Sequenced sample: peripheral blood. The receptors were gathered from a man between 18 and 35 years old with COVID-19, enrolled during active disease.

The chain uses TRBV6-1 and TRBJ1-1, with D uncertain. Germline CDR1 MNHNS, CDR2 SASEGT. Deletions cut 3 bases from V and 0 bases from J, with 8 bases between. This CDR3 region has 14 residues. The CDR3 nucleotides read TGTGCCAGCAGTGAGACACCCCTGAACACTGAAGCTTTCTTT. Protein: CASSETPLNTEAFF.

The CDR3 sequence is CASSEGQRNEKLFF. The CDR3 DNA reads as TGTGCCAGCAGTGAGGGACAGCGTAATGAAAAACTGTTTTTT. This sequence joins TRBV6-1 and TRBJ1-4; 7 bases match TRBD1. V dropped 3 bases and J dropped 4; count of bases not matched to a gene: 2. Germline V gives CDR1 MNHNS, CDR2 SASEGT. The CDR3 is 14 residues long.

The chain recombines TRBV12-5 with TRBJ2-7, with D perhaps matching TRBD1 (6 bases). Germline CDR1 is LGHNT and CDR2 is FRNRAP. The CDR3 runs 13 residues. Trimming took 3 bases from V and 4 from J, leaving 10 bases between them. The CDR3 spells CASGFYQGYEQYF. CDR3 bases: TGTGCTAGTGGTTTTTACCAGGGGTACGAGCAGTACTTC.

This chain uses TRBV24-1 with TRBJ1-5; 7 nucleotides agree with TRBD1. The CDR3 is 18 amino acids. The germline gives CDR1 KGHDR, CDR2 SFDVKD. The ends lost 7 bases at V and 0 bases at J; junction bases unmatched: 14. For the CDR3, the DNA is TGTGCCACCAGCCCAAGCACAGGGGAAAGGGGTAGCAATCAGCCCCAGCATTTT. Protein product: CATSPSTGERGSNQPQHF.

This clone has a handful of counts. This chain links TRBV4-2 with TRBJ2-7; perhaps TRBD2 as D (5 bases). The CDR3 totals 13 residues. CDR1 is LGHNA and CDR2 is YNFKEQ in the germline V gene. Trimming shortened V by 5 bases and J by 0 bases, and 8 bases separated the two germline ends. CDR3 sequence: CASSKTSSYEQYF. DNA for the CDR3: TGTGCCAGCAGCAAAACTAGCTCCTACGAGCAGTACTTC.

V and J are TRBV5-6 and TRBJ2-1, with a tentative D call TRBD1 (5 bases). Trimming pared 0 bases from V and 10 bases from J, leaving 11 bases between. The germline V gene encodes CDR1 SGHDT and CDR2 YYEEEE. CDR3 length equals 13 residues. The CDR3 DNA sequence: TGTGCCAGCAGCTTGGAAGGGGCAGGCGAGCAGTTCTTC. Protein product: CASSLEGAGEQFF.

The chain joins TRBV7-9 to TRBJ1-5; 7 positions match TRBD1. The V segment lost 5 bases and the J segment 3 bases; nucleotides outside the gene matches: 4. The CDR3 consists of 14 residues. Germline CDR1 is SEHNR and CDR2 is FQNEAQ (reference sequence). Here the CDR3 DNA reads TGTGCCAGCAGCCGGACAGGCAACAATCAGCCCCAGCATTTT. Amino acids: CASSRTGNNQPQHF.

The chain has TRBV6-6 and TRBJ2-1, with 11 bases lining up with TRBD2. This CDR3 spans 16 amino acids. Looked up from germline, CDR1 is MNHNY and CDR2 is SVGAGI (reference sequence). V gave up 5 bases and J gave up 5 bases; unmatched junction bases: 8. The CDR3 region has the DNA TGTGCCAGCAGTAGAATAGCGGGAGGGACCCACAATGAGCAGTTCTTC. It encodes CASSRIAGGTHNEQFF.

V gene TRBV3-1 (or the pseudogene TRBV3-2) combines with J gene TRBJ1-1; tentative D call: TRBD1 (6 bases). The CDR3 has 13 residues. Trimming cost V 7 bases and J 1 base, with 10 bases left between them. The germline V gene has CDR1 LGHDT and CDR2 YNNKEL (reference sequence). The DNA of the CDR3 is TGTGCCAGCACCCAGACAGGGAACACTGAAGCTTTCTTT. Protein product: CASTQTGNTEAFF.